This is a list of T cell receptor beta chains from one sample in a study of cytomegalovirus exposure and HLA in healthy donors. Data came from immunoSEQ multiplex PCR; TCRdb stores just in-frame clones and leaves some out. The sample has around 150,000 clones. Sequencing was performed on PBMCs. Receptors originate from a man younger than 45 in good health and CMV-seronegative. Both conserved end residues are part of each CDR3. The D gene is left open where the match is weak.

TRBJ2-1 | TRBV6-4 | TRBD2 | CASSEREHGEQFF | TGTGCCAGCAGTGAGCGGGAGCACGGTGAGCAGTTCTTC
TRBJ1-5 | TRBV7-9 | TRBD1 | CASRGTGLGQPQHF | TGTGCCAGCAGGGGGACAGGGTTGGGTCAGCCCCAGCATTTT
TRBJ2-4 | TRBV5-4 | TRBD2 | CASSLGGGGGGIQYF | TGTGCCAGCAGCTTGGGGGGAGGAGGCGGGGGCATTCAGTACTTC
TRBJ1-2 | TRBV2 | - | CASRPGQNYGYTF | TGTGCCAGCAGACCCGGACAGAACTATGGCTACACCTTC
TRBJ2-7 | TRBV5-5 | - | CASSLTGDLYEQYF | TGTGCCAGCAGCCTCACAGGAGACCTCTACGAGCAGTACTTC
TRBJ1-5 | TRBV30 | TRBD1 | CAWRTTGARDQPQHF | TGTGCCTGGAGGACTACAGGGGCACGGGATCAGCCCCAGCATTTT
TRBJ2-3 | TRBV29-1 | TRBD1 | CSVEDLDRGPDRSDTQYF | TGCAGCGTTGAAGATCTGGACAGGGGGCCCGATAGGTCAGATACGCAGTATTTT
TRBJ2-3 | TRBV6-5 | - | CASRDSSDTQYF | TGTGCCAGTCGTGACAGCTCAGATACGCAGTATTTT
TRBJ1-6 | TRBV19 | TRBD1 | CASSSLTTGANSPLHF | TGTGCCAGTAGTAGCCTCACCACAGGGGCTAATTCACCCCTCCACTTT
TRBJ2-6 | TRBV4-3 | TRBD1 | CASSTRTGSDSGANVLTF | TGCGCCAGCAGCACCCGGACAGGTTCCGACTCTGGGGCCAACGTCCTGACTTTC
TRBJ2-5 | TRBV7-2 | - | CASTSLAGLETQYF | TGTGCCAGCACTTCCCTGGCAGGGCTGGAGACCCAGTACTTC
TRBJ2-2 | TRBV29-1 | TRBD2 | CSVDRLAGAGELFF | TGCAGCGTTGATCGGCTAGCGGGAGCCGGGGAGCTGTTTTTT
TRBJ2-3 | TRBV19 | TRBD1 | CASSEDRRTDTQYF | TGTGCCAGTAGTGAGGACAGGCGGACAGATACGCAGTATTTT
TRBJ1-1 | TRBV18 | - | CASSPPSREAFF | TGTGCCAGCTCACCACCCTCCCGTGAAGCTTTCTTT
TRBJ2-2 | TRBV11-2 | TRBD2 | CASTPSQGGDTGELFF | TGTGCCAGCACCCCGAGCCAGGGAGGGGACACCGGGGAGCTGTTTTTT
TRBJ1-1 | TRBV6-5 | - | CASSYGQNTEAFF | TGTGCCAGCAGTTACGGACAGAACACTGAAGCTTTCTTT
TRBJ2-2 | TRBV10-2 | - | CARRSGELFF | TGCGCCAGACGGTCCGGGGAGCTGTTTTTT
TRBJ2-2 | TRBV7-7 | - | CASSLSGGYGELFF | TGTGCCAGCAGCTTATCTGGGGGCTACGGGGAGCTGTTTTTT
TRBJ2-1 | TRBV5-1 | TRBD2 | CASSLVAGVGEQFF | TGCGCCAGCAGCTTGGTAGCGGGAGTAGGAGAGCAGTTCTTC
TRBJ2-3 | TRBV6-6 | TRBD2 | CASRPTSGRSDTQYF | TGTGCCAGCAGGCCGACTAGCGGGAGGTCAGATACGCAGTATTTT
TRBJ1-5 | TRBV10-3 | - | CAIRGTLSDQPQHF | TGTGCCATCAGGGGGACTCTTTCGGATCAGCCCCAGCATTTT
TRBJ2-1 | TRBV5-1 | - | CASSLMVGNEQFF | TGCGCCAGCAGTCTTATGGTCGGCAATGAGCAGTTCTTC
TRBJ1-5 | TRBV5-5 | - | CASSRAPGYNQPQHF | TGTGCCAGCAGCCGTGCACCAGGGTACAATCAGCCCCAGCATTTT
TRBJ2-7 | TRBV6-5 | - | CASTRAGAFSYEQYF | TGTGCCAGCACCAGGGCGGGGGCCTTCTCCTACGAGCAGTACTTC